What follows are 2 T cell receptor beta chains derived from one specimen sequenced in a study of shared clonotypes between healthy human individuals (dated by TCRdb to 2019 to 2021). CD8 naive samples were obtained by positive selection for CCR7 among CD45RO-negative cells, yielding a CD45RA+CCR7+ population from which TemRA cells were excluded. The method was the immunoSEQ multiplex PCR assay. TCRdb holds this immuneACCESS table with in-frame rearrangements only. Some clones are missing; in checked studies, unresolved V genes explain under half, and the rest has no known cause. This sample gives millions of clones in total; about 94% of them show up just once. Clones ranked in the top ten supply more than 0.95% of the sample. Sequenced input: naive CD8+ T cells sorted from blood. The label giving this sample's cell subset or site can be read as: CD45RA+CCR7+. The receptors here all came from a man younger than 35 in good health.

In the case of this clone: Other DNA sequences in this sample translate to the same CDR3. The chain recombines TRBV19 with TRBJ2-1; D not certain. Germline lookup yields CDR1 LNHDA and CDR2 SQIVND (reference sequence). Trimming shortened V by 0 bases and J by 8 bases, and 8 bases separated the two germline ends. This CDR3 has 13 residues. The CDR3 nucleotides read TGTGCCAGTAGTATAGATTTGGAAGATGAGCAGTTCTTC. Translation: CASSIDLEDEQFF.

The V gene is TRBV27, the J gene TRBJ2-3; D not resolved. Trimming left V 2 bases short and J 0 bases short, with 3 bases between. The CDR3 extends over 13 amino acids. Germline values: CDR1 MNHEY, CDR2 SMNVEV (reference sequence). Here the CDR3 reads CASSLRSTDTQYF. CDR3 nucleotide sequence: TGTGCCAGCAGTTTAAGGAGCACAGATACGCAGTATTTT.